The 20 T cell receptor beta chains below all came from one sample that was sequenced in a study of OX40 agonist ivuxolimab in advanced cancers. Assay used: immunoSEQ multiplex PCR; TCRdb lists only in-frame clones, some missing. There are 65,000 to 85,000 clones in the sample; under 95% occur only once, and around an eighth lies in the top ten. Sequenced here: CD4+ or CD8+ T cells sorted from blood, sampled in a trial of the OX40 agonist ivuxolimab. These receptors all stem from an adult with an advanced solid tumor such as melanoma, head and neck, liver or kidney cancer.

In this sample, this clone turned up a few times. The V gene is TRBV7-9, the J gene TRBJ1-5; the D is unclear. Germline V gene sequence: CDR1 SEHNR, CDR2 FQNEAQ (reference sequence). The V and J ends lost 1 base and 2 bases respectively, with 9 bases between them. The CDR3 is 15 amino acids. CDR3 sequence (DNA): TGTGCCAGCAGCTTAGTAGGGCGGGGCAATCAGCCCCAGCATTTT. It specifies CASSLVGRGNQPQHF.

The chain is built from TRBV6-5 and TRBJ1-2; D might be TRBD1 (5 bases). V was clipped by 2 bases and J by 4 bases, with 11 bases between them. Germline V lookup: CDR1 MNHEY, CDR2 SVGAGI. The CDR3 length is 14 residues. DNA of the CDR3: TGTGCCAGCAGTTACCTCGGGGACGGCTATGGCTACACCTTC. Its protein product is CASSYLGDGYGYTF.

The rearrangement uses TRBV15 and TRBJ2-1, with D tentatively TRBD1 (5 bases). Per the germline V gene, CDR1 is LNHNV and CDR2 is YYDKDF (reference sequence). The length of the CDR3 is 11 residues. The V gene lost 6 bases and the J gene lost 9 bases, with 9 bases spanning the gap. Written as DNA, the CDR3 is TGTGCCACCAGGACAGCAAGTGAGCAGTTCTTC. Translation: CATRTASEQFF.

The gene calls are TRBV11-3 and TRBJ2-3; TRBD1 matches 7 bases. This CDR3 comprises 13 residues. Germline V gene lookup returns CDR1 SGHNT and CDR2 YENEEA. With V trimmed by 5 bases and J by 5 bases, 4 bases remained unmatched. CDR3 residues: CASSHYRGDTQYF. The CDR3 bases are TGTGCCAGCAGCCACTACAGGGGAGATACGCAGTATTTT.

The rearrangement links TRBV27 to TRBJ1-1; possibly TRBD1 for D (5 bases). V was trimmed by 2 bases and J by 2 bases, leaving 9 bases between them. The CDR3 extends over 14 amino acids. Germline values: CDR1 MNHEY, CDR2 SMNVEV (reference sequence). This CDR3 is CASSLTGLNTEAFF. CDR3 coding DNA: TGTGCCAGCAGTTTAACGGGGCTCAACACTGAAGCTTTCTTT.

The chain uses TRBV4-3 and TRBJ1-1, with a possible D match to TRBD1 (5 bases). CDR1 LGHNA and CDR2 YSLEER come from the germline V gene. The CDR3 sequence is 15 residues long. V lost 1 base to trimming and J lost 6 bases, with 15 bases between them. The CDR3: CASSQVGRDEPEAFF. The CDR3 nucleotides are TGCGCCAGCAGCCAAGTGGGCAGGGACGAGCCTGAAGCTTTCTTT.

This sequence joins TRBV7-3 and TRBJ1-1, with D perhaps TRBD1 (6 bases). Trimming stripped 3 bases from V and 2 bases from J, with 19 bases between. Germline CDR1 is SGHTA and CDR2 is FQGTGA. The CDR3 spans 17 residues. The CDR3 coding sequence is TGTGCCAGCAGCTTGGGATACCGGGACATCGTAAACACTGAAGCTTTCTTT. It translates to CASSLGYRDIVNTEAFF.

V and J are TRBV11-2 and TRBJ2-7; tentative D call: TRBD1 (5 bases). V was cut by 1 base and J by 5 bases, with 9 bases left in between. CDR1 and CDR2 from the germline V gene are SGHAT and FQNNGV. The CDR3 is made up of 13 amino acids. CDR3 sequence reads: CASSLVPGHEQYF. CDR3 coding DNA: TGTGCCAGCAGCTTAGTTCCAGGGCACGAGCAGTACTTC. The full variable domain, in which reference TRBV11-2 and TRBJ2-7 provide the parts outside the CDR3, is EAGVAQSPRYKIIEKRQSVAFWCNPISGHATLYWYQQILGQGPKLLIQFQNNGVVDDSQLPKDRFSAERLKGVDSTLKIQPAKLEDSAVYLCASSLVPGHEQYFGPGTRLTVT.

The chain recombines TRBV5-4 with TRBJ2-7, with 7 bases lining up with TRBD1. This CDR3 spans 15 amino acids. Losses at the gene ends were 1 base for V and 0 bases for J; bases not matched to a gene: 4. The germline gives CDR1 SGHNT, CDR2 YYREEE (reference sequence). The CDR3 reads CASSLIGTDSYEQYF. The CDR3 region has the DNA TGTGCCAGCAGCTTGATCGGGACAGACTCCTACGAGCAGTACTTC.

V gene TRBV30 combines with J gene TRBJ1-5; D remains unclear. Trimming removed 0 bases from V and 4 bases from J, with 13 bases in between. The CDR3 totals 15 residues. CDR1 is GTSNPN, CDR2 SVGIG, per germline (reference sequence). This CDR3 is CAWSVQQLRNQPQHF. The CDR3 DNA is TGTGCCTGGAGTGTACAGCAGCTCCGGAATCAGCCCCAGCATTTT.

The J gene is TRBJ2-5, the V gene TRBV7-9; 8 nucleotides align to TRBD1. The germline gives CDR1 SEHNR, CDR2 FQNEAQ (reference sequence). J was trimmed by 4 bases and V by 6 bases; bases with no gene match: 10. The CDR3 is made up of 15 amino acids. The chain's CDR3 is CASSPEGDRRETQYF. CDR3 sequence (DNA): TGTGCCAGCAGTCCAGAGGGGGACAGGCGAGAGACCCAGTACTTC.

This clone showed up just once. The chain has TRBV14 and TRBJ2-7; the D call may be TRBD1 or TRBD2 (5 bases each). V was shortened by 6 bases and J by 2 bases, with 11 bases between the two germline ends. Germline V CDR1 and CDR2: SGHDN, FVKESK. There are 13 residues in the CDR3. CDR3 loop: CASRARGAYEQYF. In nucleotides, the CDR3 is TGTGCCAGCAGGGCCCGAGGGGCCTACGAGCAGTACTTC.

The J gene is TRBJ2-5, the V gene TRBV4-1, with 8 bases fitting TRBD1. This CDR3 comprises 15 residues. The V segment lost 3 bases and the J segment 3 bases; nucleotides outside the gene matches: 6. Germline CDR1 MGHRA, CDR2 YSYEKL. As DNA, the CDR3 is TGCGCCAGCAGCCATCGACAGGGGTCTAAAGAGACCCAGTACTTC. Translation: CASSHRQGSKETQYF.

The chain employs TRBV11-2 and TRBJ1-1; 8 bases are shared with TRBD1. The CDR3 has 14 amino acids. V dropped 6 bases and J dropped 2; count of bases not matched to a gene: 5. CDR1 SGHAT and CDR2 FQNNGV come from the germline V gene. The chain's CDR3 is CASSSTGGNTEAFF. The CDR3 bases are TGTGCCAGCAGTTCAACAGGGGGAAACACTGAAGCTTTCTTT.

V and J are TRBV18 and TRBJ1-2; tentative D call: TRBD1 (5 bases). V was cut by 2 bases and J by 6 bases, with 13 bases left in between. The germline V gene has CDR1 KGHSH and CDR2 LQKENI. There are 14 residues in the CDR3. The CDR3 loop is CASSPTPGPNGYTF. For the CDR3, the DNA is TGTGCCAGCTCACCAACTCCGGGACCCAATGGCTACACCTTC.

The chain joins TRBV27 to TRBJ2-3, with 8 bases aligning to TRBD1. The germline V gene has CDR1 MNHEY and CDR2 SMNVEV (reference sequence). V was pared by 5 bases and J by 5 bases, with 12 bases of the junction left unmatched. CDR3 size: 16 residues. The CDR3 sequence: CASSPHQGTGLDTQYF. The CDR3 bases are TGTGCCAGCAGTCCCCATCAAGGGACAGGATTAGATACGCAGTATTTT.

The chain combines TRBV7-9 with TRBJ1-1; unclear D gene. The CDR3 has 12 amino acids. CDR1 is SEHNR, CDR2 FQNEAQ, per germline (reference sequence). V lost 0 bases, J lost 8 bases, and 7 bases lay in between. CDR3 nucleotide sequence: TGTGCCAGCAGCTTAGCGATCAGAGAAGCTTTCTTT. Its protein is CASSLAIREAFF.

The rearrangement uses TRBV6-5 and TRBJ1-1; D unclear. The CDR3 has 11 residues. Per the germline V gene, CDR1 is MNHEY and CDR2 is SVGAGI. V gave up 6 bases and J gave up 6 bases, with 8 bases separating them. CDR3 coding DNA: TGTGCCAGCAGCCACGGCTCTGAAGCTTTCTTT. It specifies CASSHGSEAFF.

V and J are TRBV5-1 and TRBJ2-2; 9 nucleotides agree with TRBD1. The CDR3 is made up of 16 amino acids. From germline, CDR1 is SGHRS and CDR2 YFSETQ. Losses at the gene ends were 4 bases for V and 2 bases for J; bases not matched to a gene: 6. Here the CDR3 reads CASSGGTGGNTGELFF. As DNA, the CDR3 is TGCGCCAGCAGCGGTGGAACAGGGGGCAACACCGGGGAGCTGTTTTTT. The variable domain in full, completed from reference TRBV5-1 and TRBJ2-2, reads KAGVTQTPRYLIKTRGQQVTLSCSPISGHRSVSWYQQTPGQGLQFLFEYFSETQRNKGNFPGRFSGRQFSNSRSEMNVSTLELGDSALYLCASSGGTGGNTGELFFGEGSRLTVL.

The gene calls are TRBV4-1 and TRBJ2-7; a possible D gene is TRBD1 (7 bases). Trimming took off 3 bases at V and 3 bases at J, with 15 bases between the two ends. Germline values: CDR1 MGHRA, CDR2 YSYEKL. The CDR3 spans 15 residues. The CDR3 protein is CASSHMTGTVYEQYF. The CDR3 nucleotides are TGCGCCAGCAGCCACATGACAGGGACTGTCTACGAGCAGTACTTC.